These 23 T cell receptor beta chains share one sample of origin, sequenced in a study of T cell responses to AZD1222 COVID-19 vaccine. The protocol was immunoSEQ multiplex PCR, while the TCRdb copy is restricted to in-frame clones and leaves out a portion. The sample records 150,000 to 200,000 clones, 92% being singletons. The specimen was peripheral blood, collected 28 days after the second AZD1222 dose. These receptors came from an adult who received the AZD1222 COVID-19 vaccine.

CDR3 nucleotide sequence: TGTGCCAGCAGCCAAGGAGGGGGAACTATGGGTGAAAAACTGTTTTTT. Protein product: CASSQGGGTMGEKLFF. V gene TRBV3-1 (or the pseudogene TRBV3-2) combines with J gene TRBJ1-4; D may be TRBD1 (6 bases). V was pared by 1 base and J by 7 bases, with 16 bases between. From germline, CDR1 is LGHDT and CDR2 YNNKEL (reference sequence). The CDR3 sequence is 16 residues long.

The rearrangement joins TRBV5-8 to TRBJ2-1, with a weak D call TRBD1 (6 bases). The germline gives CDR1 SGHTS, CDR2 YDEGEE. CDR3 length: 14 amino acids. Between the trimmed V and J ends, which lost 0 bases and 9 bases, there was a span of 13 bases. For the CDR3, the DNA is TGTGCCAGCAGCTTGGCTGGCAGGGACACTGAGCAGTTCTTC. This translates into CASSLAGRDTEQFF.

This chain joins TRBV28 and TRBJ2-5; D might be TRBD2 (5 bases). The CDR3 sequence is 15 residues long. In germline, CDR1 is MDHEN, CDR2 SYDVKM. V gave up 0 bases and J gave up 3 bases, with 11 bases separating them. The DNA for the CDR3 is TGTGCCAGCAGTTTATGGGCGGGCGTTAAAGAGACCCAGTACTTC. This sequence encodes CASSLWAGVKETQYF.

The chain carries TRBV10-3 and TRBJ1-4; D remains unclear. V lost 2 bases to trimming and J lost 3 bases, with 4 bases between them. The CDR3 sequence is 13 residues long. Germline lookup yields CDR1 ENHRY and CDR2 SYGVKD. The CDR3 DNA sequence: TGTGCCATCAGTGAGGGTGCTAATGAAAAACTGTTTTTT. It encodes CAISEGANEKLFF.

V gene TRBV2 combines with J gene TRBJ1-2; TRBD1 agrees at 8 bases. The CDR3 is 13 residues long. Germline loops: CDR1 SNHLY, CDR2 FYNNEI. V was pared by 6 bases and J by 4 bases, with 4 bases of the junction left unmatched. The CDR3 region is CASSGDRSYGYTF. In nucleotides, the CDR3 is TGTGCCAGCAGCGGGGACAGGAGCTATGGCTACACCTTC.

V gene TRBV27 combines with J gene TRBJ2-1; 12 nucleotides line up with TRBD1. V was clipped by 4 bases and J by 7 bases; unmatched bases: 11. The germline gives CDR1 MNHEY, CDR2 SMNVEV (reference sequence). The CDR3 is 17 amino acids. CDR3 amino acids: CASSSIVWGQGANEQFF. CDR3 coding DNA: TGTGCCAGCAGTTCCATCGTATGGGGACAGGGGGCGAATGAGCAGTTCTTC.

This clone occurred once. The rearrangement uses TRBV7-2 and TRBJ2-2; D call uncertain. The CDR3 extends over 15 amino acids. Germline CDR1 SGHTA, CDR2 FQGNSA. V lost 2 bases and J 1 base, leaving 8 bases between the germline ends. The CDR3 reads CASSLRWGNTGELFF. Here the CDR3 DNA reads TGTGCCAGCAGCTTACGTTGGGGGAACACCGGGGAGCTGTTTTTT.

The chain carries TRBV3-1 (or the pseudogene TRBV3-2) and TRBJ2-2, with D tentatively TRBD2 (6 bases). This CDR3 contains 15 residues. V was clipped by 1 base and J by 5 bases, with 11 bases between them. Germline CDR1 is LGHDT and CDR2 is YNNKEL (reference sequence). The CDR3 sequence is CASSQGSGRTGELFF. In DNA form, the CDR3 reads TGTGCCAGCAGCCAAGGTTCAGGGAGGACCGGGGAGCTGTTTTTT.

This chain connects TRBV3-1 (or the pseudogene TRBV3-2) to TRBJ2-7; D is ambiguous. Trimming shortened V by 4 bases and J by 0 bases, and 4 bases separated the two germline ends. Germline-derived CDR1 and CDR2 are LGHDT and YNNKEL (reference sequence). The CDR3 totals 12 residues. CDR3 in DNA: TGTGCCAGCAGCCCCAGCTCCTACGAGCAGTACTTC. It is translated as CASSPSSYEQYF.

The chain is built from TRBV18 and TRBJ1-1; no firm D call. This CDR3 spans 13 amino acids. V was cut by 1 base and J by 6 bases, with 9 bases left in between. Germline V gene data show CDR1 as KGHSH and CDR2 as LQKENI. In DNA, the CDR3 is TGTGCCAGCTCACCACTCGCGGACGCTGAAGCTTTCTTT. Amino acids: CASSPLADAEAFF.

The chain uses TRBV5-1 and TRBJ2-1, with 9 nucleotides matching TRBD1. This CDR3 is 15 amino acids long. Germline lookup yields CDR1 SGHRS and CDR2 YFSETQ. V lost 0 bases and J lost 5; bases outside the gene matches: 3. CDR3 in DNA: TGCGCCAGCAGCTTGGGCACAGGGGGCCACAATGAGCAGTTCTTC. Amino acid sequence: CASSLGTGGHNEQFF.

The chain uses TRBV28 and TRBJ2-1; perhaps TRBD1 as D (5 bases). In germline, CDR1 is MDHEN, CDR2 SYDVKM. Trimming stripped 7 bases from V and 4 bases from J, with 11 bases between. This CDR3 contains 13 residues. This chain's CDR3 is CASTGSLYNEQFF. The CDR3 bases are TGTGCCAGCACAGGGTCCTTATACAATGAGCAGTTCTTC.

A single count supports this clone. The rearrangement joins TRBV7-3 to TRBJ2-7; 8 nucleotides align to TRBD1. The CDR3 has 14 amino acids. CDR1 is SGHTA and CDR2 is FQGTGA in the germline V gene. The J segment lost 6 bases and the V segment lost 5 bases, leaving 9 bases of the junction unmatched. CDR3 region: CASSAGTGPFEQYF. Here the CDR3 DNA reads TGTGCCAGCAGCGCCGGGACAGGCCCCTTCGAGCAGTACTTC.

The chain combines TRBV7-9 with TRBJ1-6; D not certain. The CDR3 extends over 13 amino acids. CDR1 and CDR2 (germline): SEHNR, FQNEAQ (reference sequence). Trimming took 1 base from V and 9 from J, leaving 7 bases between them. The CDR3 DNA sequence: TGTGCCAGCAGCTTAGGCCTAACTTCACCCCTCCACTTT. Amino acid sequence: CASSLGLTSPLHF.

This chain uses TRBV3-1 (or the pseudogene TRBV3-2) with TRBJ1-4; possible D gene TRBD1, 5 bases. Germline-derived CDR1 and CDR2 are LGHDT and YNNKEL (reference sequence). V was shortened by 4 bases and J by 7 bases, with 13 bases between the two germline ends. The CDR3 totals 14 residues. CDR3 DNA: TGTGCCAGCAGCCGAGAGGGGCTAGGTGAAAAACTGTTTTTT. Its translation is CASSREGLGEKLFF.

The rearrangement uses TRBV5-8 and TRBJ2-2, with 13 bases that match TRBD2. The CDR3 runs to 19 residues. In germline, CDR1 is SGHTS, CDR2 YDEGEE. With V trimmed by 0 bases and J by 1 base, 6 bases remained unmatched. The CDR3 reads CASSLAGTSGIMNTGELFF. The CDR3 region has the DNA TGTGCCAGCAGCTTGGCCGGGACTAGCGGGATTATGAACACCGGGGAGCTGTTTTTT. Drawing the rest from reference TRBV5-8 and TRBJ2-2, the complete variable domain is EAGVTQSPTHLIKTRGQQATLRCSPISGHTSVYWYQQALGLGLQFLLWYDEGEERNRGNFPPRFSGRQFPNYSSELNVNALELEDSALYLCASSLAGTSGIMNTGELFFGEGSRLTVL.

The chain joins TRBV9 to TRBJ1-1, with TRBD1 identical over 9 bases. The CDR3 is 16 residues long. The junction had 8 bases not matched to a gene; V was cut back by 2 bases and J by 3 bases. Germline V lookup: CDR1 SGDLS, CDR2 YYNGEE. DNA for the CDR3: TGTGCCAGCAGCGTCACAGGGGGCGGGTGGGACACTGAAGCTTTCTTT. Encoded protein: CASSVTGGGWDTEAFF.

This chain joins TRBV9 and TRBJ1-4, with D maybe TRBD1 (5 bases). Germline CDR1 and CDR2: SGDLS and YYNGEE. V dropped 0 bases and J dropped 4 bases, with 13 bases sitting between them. The CDR3 runs 16 residues. CDR3 coding DNA: TGTGCCAGCAGCGTAGGAGACAGCGATTTTAATGAAAAACTGTTTTTT. As protein: CASSVGDSDFNEKLFF.

This clone was seen a single time. The gene calls are TRBV27 and TRBJ2-7; D is unresolved. Per the germline V gene, CDR1 is MNHEY and CDR2 is SMNVEV (reference sequence). The V and J ends lost 7 bases and 0 bases respectively, with 13 bases between them. The CDR3 extends over 14 amino acids. The CDR3: CASTYVGSSYEQYF. CDR3 coding DNA: TGTGCCAGCACCTACGTGGGCAGCTCCTACGAGCAGTACTTC.

This chain uses TRBV12-2 with TRBJ1-1. TRBV12-2 is a pseudogene segment. This CDR3 spans 15 amino acids. CDR3 sequence reads: CASRPRGRGETEAFF. CDR3 nucleotides: TGTGCAAGTCGCCCAAGAGGGCGGGGAGAGACTGAAGCTTTCTTT.

This chain uses TRBV7-9 with TRBJ1-5, with 7 bases matching TRBD1. This CDR3 comprises 16 residues. Germline V lookup: CDR1 SEHNR, CDR2 FQNEAQ (reference sequence). The ends lost 1 base at V and 1 base at J; junction bases unmatched: 4. DNA for the CDR3: TGTGCCAGCAGCTTAGTAGGGGGCGGGAGCAATCAGCCCCAGCATTTT. This gives the protein CASSLVGGGSNQPQHF.

The V call is TRBV24-1, the J call TRBJ2-2; 10 bases are shared with TRBD1. Trimming removed 3 bases from V and 3 bases from J; junction bases left unmatched: 3. CDR1 and CDR2 from the germline V gene are KGHDR and SFDVKD. The CDR3 covers 16 residues. The CDR3 region is CATSDTGTGDTGELFF. For the CDR3, the DNA is TGTGCCACCAGTGATACCGGGACAGGGGACACCGGGGAGCTGTTTTTT.

The chain has TRBV7-8 and TRBJ2-1, with a weak D call TRBD2 (6 bases). This CDR3 comprises 14 residues. CDR1 and CDR2 (germline): SGHVS, FQNEAQ. Trimming took 4 bases from V and 7 from J, leaving 14 bases between them. CDR3 residues: CASSSSGHPNEQFF. In DNA form, the CDR3 reads TGTGCCAGCAGCTCGAGCGGGCACCCGAATGAGCAGTTCTTC.